The entry below gives a single T cell receptor (beta chain) sequence along with its context. In its sample, this clonotype was seen a few times. Its antigen is unknown. No base qualities exist here, and no much larger clone lies one base off it. For repertoire sequencing, the TCR beta CDR3 regions were amplified from RNA transcripts. A first-round RT-PCR used HTBI primers with the Qiagen OneStep RT-PCR kit, followed by a second-round multiplex PCR, size selection and purification. Libraries were sequenced on an Illumina HiSeq2000 using paired-end 100 bp reads. The source study handled its data this way. SOAPnuke was used for read processing, and reads with adapters, uncalled bases, a mean Phred below 15, or no exact constant-primer or identifier match were discarded. High-quality paired reads were merged with COPE v1.2.5. Clonotypes were defined as unique nucleotide sequences and were aligned to IMGT TRB V, D and J references using MiTCR v1.1. The analysis was limited to V-J combinations with a frequency above 0.0001, which together covered 99.2% of repertoires. A TCR clonal expansion and chaos score per V-J combination was defined as the ratio of F50 clonal expansion to chaos observed in the TCRdist matrix. Welch's t-statistics and random forest were used to reduce features to more than ten V-J combinations, which were fed into a naive Bayes classifier. Thyroid-blood repertoire similarity was quantified with the Morisita-Horn index. TCRdb handled the public reads itself, with Q25 trimming in fastp and clone calling in MiXCR, and kept productive beta chains. Identical CDR3 proteins give one entry, which carries the most common genes and DNA. TCRdb, not the authors, supplied the V and J calls. This sample holds about 1.2 million distinct CDR3 sequences; 35% to 40% were observed only once. The ten largest clones add up to roughly 10% of the sample.

The sample belongs to a study of Graves' ophthalmopathy and Graves' hyperthyroidism (dated by TCRdb to 2016 to 2019). Study-wide context: Hyperthyroidism was defined as stable when no progression to ophthalmopathy occurred within 18 months of follow-up. To tell Graves' ophthalmopathy apart from Graves' hyperthyroidism, and to predict which patients would progress to ophthalmopathy, the study relied on TCR beta repertoire signatures. In total, 120 to 150 blood samples were TCR-sequenced: around 42 ophthalmopathy, roughly 77 hyperthyroidism and approximately 17 hyperthyroidism-to-ophthalmopathy patients. To explore V-J signatures that separate ophthalmopathy from hyperthyroidism, a discovery set of fewer than 110 patients was enrolled, consisting of about 45 with ophthalmopathy and fewer than 60 with stable hyperthyroidism. The independent validation cohort included about 19 hyperthyroidism patients plus 17 patients who later progressed from hyperthyroidism to ophthalmopathy. In 6 or 7 hyperthyroidism patients, T-cell repertoires of thyroid tissue and blood were compared. After sampling, hyperthyroidism patients received methimazole starting at 30 mg daily, and ophthalmopathy patients received high-dose intravenous methylprednisolone.

Taken from cysteine to phenylalanine, the CDR3 has 11 residues. Only the CDR3 DNA is retained, 33 bases long and in frame from the first base. The germline V gene specifies SQVTM as CDR1 and ANQGSEA as CDR2. Trimming costs V 6 bases and J 8 bases, and their ends lie 13 bases apart. On the study overall, not on this receptor specifically: In validation, the model predicted ophthalmopathy progression with less than 71% sensitivity and approximately 78% specificity; some 13 predicted patients were CT-confirmed with GO in a median of around 6 months. Among expanded thyroid clonotypes with frequency above 0.001, most also showed up in blood, which suggests that blood repertoires may reflect the thyroid immune response. Sample size was not predetermined statistically, and investigators were not blinded to group allocation. In cross-validation, the 13-signature model distinguished ophthalmopathy from stable hyperthyroidism with approximately 85% sensitivity and roughly 81% specificity, and in the test set the corresponding values were roughly 78% and 74%.

The hyperthyroidism patients were 18 to 65 years old and newly diagnosed, with a disease duration of less than 2 months. Patients were excluded if they had other autoimmune diseases, uncontrolled infections, pregnancy or lactation. Diagnosis was based on clinical symptoms, serum thyroxine, TRAb, thyroid ultrasound and orbital computed tomography. Total RNA was extracted with Trizol reagent and quality-checked on an Agilent 2100 Bioanalyzer. The TCR was taken from an adult man with Graves' hyperthyroidism. The sequence is built from TRBV29-1 and TRBJ2-5, with a weak D call of TRBD2 (7 bases match). Sequenced material: peripheral blood or thyroid tissue (not recorded which). The DNA sequence reads TGCAGCGTCCGCCCGGGGGGCACCCAGTACTTC. This yields the protein CSVRPGGTQYF.